This T cell receptor (beta chain) is from a study of Ad26.COV2.S vaccination and SARS-CoV-2 variants. Documented treatment: approximately 18 received Ad26.COV2.S at low or high dose, single or two shots; roughly five received placebo; per-sample allocation not given. All samples were drawn on day 63, counting from the first vaccine or placebo injection. Per germline, CDR1 SGHRS and CDR2 YFSETQ. The CDR3 is made up of 14 amino acids. The germline V and J ends were trimmed by 4 bases and 1 base, with 8 bases remaining between them. Profiling relied on immunoSEQ multiplex PCR, and the TCRdb table lists in-frame clones only, not all of them. The table lists around 380,000 clones, less than 90% of them singletons, with around 3.4% in the top ten. This clone showed up just once.

The chain carries TRBV5-1 and TRBJ2-2; D unresolved. This clonotype was sampled from a person between 18 and 60 years old who received the Ad26.COV2.S COVID-19 vaccine or a placebo. Sequenced here: peripheral blood, sampled in a trial of Ad26.COV2.S vaccine versus placebo. The CDR3 DNA is TGCGCCAGCAGCATGACCGTGAACACCGGGGAGCTGTTTTTT. Translated, it gives CASSMTVNTGELFF.